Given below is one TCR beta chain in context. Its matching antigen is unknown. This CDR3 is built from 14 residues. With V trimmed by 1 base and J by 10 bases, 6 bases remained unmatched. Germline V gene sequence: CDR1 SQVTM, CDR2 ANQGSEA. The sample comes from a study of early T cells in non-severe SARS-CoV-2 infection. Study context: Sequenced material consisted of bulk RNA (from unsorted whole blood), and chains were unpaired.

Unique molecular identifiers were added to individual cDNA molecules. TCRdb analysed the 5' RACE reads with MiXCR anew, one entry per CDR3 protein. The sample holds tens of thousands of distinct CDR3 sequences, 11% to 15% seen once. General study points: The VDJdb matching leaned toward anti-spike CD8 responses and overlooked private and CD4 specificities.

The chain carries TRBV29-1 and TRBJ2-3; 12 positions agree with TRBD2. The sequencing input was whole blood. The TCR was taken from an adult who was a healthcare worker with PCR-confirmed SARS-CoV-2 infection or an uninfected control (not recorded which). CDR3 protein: CSVEAGLAGLAQYF. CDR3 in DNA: TGCAGCGTTGAAGCCGGACTAGCGGGATTGGCGCAGTATTTT.